Described below is a single T cell receptor beta chain sequence and its context. Its antigen has not been determined. Within one base of it there is no much larger clone, and no base qualities were kept. The immunoSEQ hsTCRB assay version 4, run in survey mode, was used to sequence TCRbeta repertoires from genomic DNA. Genomic DNA was diluted to about 10 ng/uL, using up to roughly 1 ug per sample for TCRbeta sequencing. For the original study's pipeline: TCRbeta data analysis was done in ImmunoSeq Analyzer 3.0, and diversity was calculated on productive nucleotide rearrangements. The improved Chao index was used to estimate lower-bound TCR diversity, and the Gini coefficient was used to estimate clonality using the Immunarch R package. Different nucleotide rearrangements encoding the same CDR3beta amino acid sequence were counted as distinct clonotypes. TCRbeta sequences significantly enriched in antigen-responding cells relative to anti-CD3/anti-CD28-activated cells were identified by differential abundance analysis. Using predicted peptide-MHC specificity as the basis, GLIPH2 grouped TCRs into clusters, both for each participant individually and for the merged data sets that combined participants. Here the immuneACCESS table is served through TCRdb, limited to in-frame sequences with V and J called. Missing clones are a known gap in these copies; in checked studies unresolved V genes cover under half, and the rest lacks a known reason. V and J calls and clone size are those listed in that table; D and trimming were worked out from the DNA. This sample lists approximately 36,000 clones; about 84% were detected once. The ten largest account for roughly 5.9% of the sample.

This record belongs to a study of persistence of HIV-infected CD4 T cells (dated by TCRdb to 2018 to 2021). Regarding the complete study: CMV- and HIV-1 Gag-responding CD4+ T cells were isolated from ART-treated individuals so that antigen-driven clonal expansion of HIV-1-infected cells could be examined. TCRbeta sequencing assessed the clonality of all cells in each sorted population, while proviral sequencing assessed the clonality of infected cells. Cross-participant TCR cluster analysis included about eight participants for CMV and 6 or 7 participants for Gag. The median time the participants had spent on suppressive ART was 8 years. Peripheral blood samples of up to roughly 200 mL were obtained at multiple time points, with the exception of two participants, for whom leukapheresis was performed at a single time point.

What the work shows at the level of the full study, not this receptor alone: Antigen-responding cells were enriched for degenerate expanded CDR3beta sequences, which suggests convergent selection of CD4+ responses to CMV and Gag. Restriction of bulk TCR analyses to the rare CMV-responding cells that actually carried HIV-1 proviruses was not possible. The study involved few individuals and tested only a limited range of antigens. TCRbeta richness in CMV- and Gag-responding cells was significantly lower than in anti-CD3/anti-CD28-responding cells; CMV-responding cells had higher oligoclonality than CD3/CD28-stimulated and Gag-responding cells. Within the same sorted populations, TCR oligoclonality correlated with proviral oligoclonality.

Read against the paper, the sample's treatment or condition label means: suppressive antiretroviral therapy. A pool of overlapping HIV-1 Gag 15-mer peptides was used at 0.8 to 1 ug per peptide per mL for cell stimulation. Memory populations depleted of antigen-responding cells were obtained by sorting nonresponding CD40L-negative CD69-negative CD45RO-high memory CD4+ T cells. HIV-1-infected adults in whom suppressive ART had been started during chronic infection were enrolled as participants. Plasma HIV-1 RNA had been undetectable (below 50 copies/mL) in participants for at least 4 years. To be included, participants needed a CD4+ T cell count above 400 cells/uL and a positive CMV serology. Before stimulation, PBMCs were isolated using density centrifugation and then depleted of CD8+ T cells. Stimulation of CD8-depleted PBMCs was carried out for 15 to 20 hours with anti-CD28/CD49d costimulation, CD40-blocking antibody and enfuvirtide, to prevent new infections. Cell sorting was done on a Beckman Coulter MoFlo Legacy or XDP sorter, and dead cells were excluded with propidium iodide. Genomic DNA was extracted with the QIAamp DNA Mini Kit for samples above one million cells, otherwise with the Quick-DNA Microprep Kit.

The receptor was isolated from an adult with HIV. The donor label of this sample is uncertain. This material consisted of cultured CD4+ T cells from PBMCs, taken from a patient who received antiretroviral therapy. Read against the paper, the sample's cell subset or site label means: CD40L-CD69- CD45RO-high memory CD4 T cells not responding to Gag peptides.

The sequence in DNA is TGTGCCAGCAATTGCGGTCGGCTCACTTCTCTTTCCGAGCAGTACTTC. The resulting protein is CASNCGRLTSLSEQYF. The chain is assembled from TRBV6-4 and TRBJ2-7; the D gene identity is not certain. The CDR3, cysteine through phenylalanine, is 16 amino acids long. Just the 48-base CDR3 DNA is kept, in frame starting at base 1. CDR1 and CDR2 were assigned from the germline V gene as MRHNA and SNTAGT. V is shortened by 7 bases, J by 6 bases, and the region joining them spans 25 bases.